This is a list of T cell receptor beta chains from one sample in a study of CD8 T cells in ankylosing spondylitis. TCRdb reprocessed the 5' RACE reads with MiXCR, giving one entry per CDR3 protein. The repertoire holds 150,000 to 200,000 distinct CDR3 sequences, with roughly 11% as singletons. The sequenced material came from blood, either unsorted or a sorted T cell fraction (not recorded which). The receptor set was obtained from a male donor with ankylosing spondylitis or in good health (not recorded which). Each CDR3 is given with its conserved first and last residue. A D gene is named only where the DNA matches it firmly. Size is omitted from some rows. Given values are once, few, many or a class for expanded clones.

J,length,V,D,size,CDR3,DNA
TRBJ2-2,15,TRBV20-1,-,many,CSAPRKDANTGELFF,TGCAGTGCCCCCCGCAAGGACGCGAACACCGGGGAGCTGTTTTTT
TRBJ1-1,13,TRBV11-2,-,-,CASSPSLGAEAFF,TGTGCCAGCAGCCCCAGCCTTGGAGCTGAAGCTTTCTTT
TRBJ2-2,18,TRBV9,TRBD2,few,CASSVSGLAGTRTGELFF,TGTGCCAGCAGCGTTTCGGGACTAGCGGGGACGCGCACCGGGGAGCTGTTTTTT
TRBJ2-7,13,TRBV11-2,-,-,CASSLGFRAEQYF,TGTGCCAGCAGCTTGGGATTCCGGGCCGAGCAGTACTTC
TRBJ2-2,13,TRBV27,-,many,CASSGRRGGELFF,TGTGCCAGCAGTGGTAGAAGGGGCGGGGAGCTGTTTTTT
TRBJ1-5,15,TRBV6-2/TRBV6-3,TRBD1,-,CASAKDRGSNQLQHF,TGTGCCAGCGCTAAAGACAGGGGAAGCAATCAGCTCCAGCATTTT
TRBJ2-5,19,TRBV4-3,-,many,CASSQDAPGWGALQETQYF,TGCGCCAGCAGCCAAGATGCTCCAGGGTGGGGGGCCCTCCAAGAGACCCAGTACTTC
TRBJ2-1,14,TRBV6-5,-,many,CASSYDRGVNEQFF,TGTGCCAGCAGTTACGATCGGGGAGTCAATGAGCAGTTCTTC
TRBJ1-2,15,TRBV20-1,TRBD1,many,CSAKSAGNRGHGYTF,TGCAGTGCTAAATCGGCGGGGAACAGGGGGCATGGCTACACCTTC
TRBJ1-1,16,TRBV30,-,many,CAWRARTDHMNTEAFF,TGTGCCTGGAGAGCGCGGACAGACCACATGAACACTGAAGCTTTCTTT
TRBJ2-7,14,TRBV13,-,many,CASSLELQGYEQYF,TGTGCCAGCAGCTTAGAATTACAGGGCTACGAGCAGTACTTC
TRBJ1-4,18,TRBV18,TRBD1,once,CASSPETKRTGSWEKLFF,TGTGCCAGCTCACCCGAAACGAAAAGGACAGGTTCTTGGGAAAAACTGTTTTTT
TRBJ1-4,15,TRBV7-2,TRBD1,-,CASSLQGAQDEKLFF,TGTGCCAGCAGCTTACAGGGGGCGCAGGATGAAAAACTGTTTTTT
TRBJ1-1,15,TRBV6-5,-,-,CASSYGRDSGTEAFF,TGTGCCAGCAGTTACGGGCGGGATTCGGGCACTGAAGCTTTCTTT
TRBJ2-1,17,TRBV5-1,TRBD2,many,CASSSTSSGGSYNEQFF,TGCGCCAGCAGCTCTACTAGCAGCGGGGGCTCCTACAATGAGCAGTTCTTC
TRBJ1-4,16,TRBV15,-,many,CATTIGRGAANEKLFF,TGTGCCACCACCATCGGCAGGGGCGCGGCTAATGAAAAACTGTTTTTT
TRBJ2-1,16,TRBV4-2,TRBD2,many,CASSLPAAGAGNEQFF,TGTGCCAGCAGCCTCCCCGCTGCGGGAGCGGGCAATGAGCAGTTCTTC
TRBJ1-4,15,TRBV12-3/TRBV12-4,TRBD1,many,CASSPGGRGSEKLFF,TGTGCCAGCAGCCCGGGGGGCAGGGGGAGCGAAAAACTGTTTTTT
TRBJ1-2,13,TRBV20-1,TRBD1,many,CSAGTGGESGYTF,TGCAGTGCTGGGACAGGGGGGGAGTCTGGCTACACCTTC
TRBJ2-3,16,TRBV11-2,TRBD2,many,CASSPGTSGRADTQYF,TGTGCCAGCAGCCCAGGGACTAGCGGGAGAGCAGATACGCAGTATTTT
TRBJ2-5,14,TRBV4-3,-,many,CASSLRVAEETQYF,TGCGCCAGCAGCCTAAGAGTAGCGGAAGAGACCCAGTACTTC
TRBJ1-1,14,TRBV11-3,-,-,CASSLRVENTKAFF,TGTGCCAGCAGCTTACGCGTAGAGAACACTAAAGCTTTCTTT
TRBJ2-7,15,TRBV5-1,TRBD2,-,CASSLLAGAKNEQYF,TGCGCCAGCAGCTTACTAGCGGGAGCTAAGAACGAGCAGTACTTC
TRBJ1-4,14,TRBV7-2,TRBD1,-,CASRRTGAKEKLFF,TGTGCCAGCAGACGGACAGGGGCTAAGGAAAAACTGTTTTTT
TRBJ2-3,18,TRBV5-1,TRBD2,few,CASSSTPTSGSRTDTQYF,TGCGCCAGCAGCTCGACCCCGACTAGCGGGAGTCGCACAGATACGCAGTATTTT
TRBJ2-1,15,TRBV23-1,-,once,CVSSRSGALPSEQFF,TGCGTCAGCAGTCGGTCCGGGGCCCTCCCGAGTGAGCAGTTCTTC
TRBJ2-3,13,TRBV6-4,TRBD1,many,CASSDDRVDTQYF,TGTGCCAGCAGTGACGACAGGGTTGATACGCAGTATTTT
TRBJ2-7,11,TRBV19,-,-,CASPHTYEQYF,TGTGCCAGCCCCCATACCTACGAGCAGTACTTC
TRBJ2-1,14,TRBV5-1,-,few,CASSSSSSANEQFF,TGCGCCAGCAGCTCCTCATCTAGCGCCAATGAGCAGTTCTTC
TRBJ2-1,18,TRBV12-3/TRBV12-4,-,-,CASSLESLAGPLSREQFF,TGTGCCAGCAGTTTAGAGTCCCTCGCGGGGCCACTCTCGAGGGAGCAGTTCTTC
TRBJ1-5,16,TRBV6-2/TRBV6-3,TRBD1,many,CASSYAGQGRNQPQHF,TGTGCCAGCAGTTACGCGGGACAGGGCCGGAATCAGCCCCAGCATTTT
TRBJ1-2,13,TRBV2,TRBD1,few,CASRVQGAYGYTF,TGTGCCAGCAGGGTGCAGGGGGCTTATGGCTACACCTTC
TRBJ2-2,15,TRBV10-3,TRBD2,many,CAISVSGGNTGELFF,TGTGCCATCAGTGTGAGCGGGGGGAACACCGGGGAGCTGTTTTTT
TRBJ2-7,14,TRBV12-3/TRBV12-4,TRBD2,many,CASSSAGGYDWQYF,TGTGCCAGCAGTTCCGCGGGAGGATACGATTGGCAGTACTTC
TRBJ2-1,12,TRBV2,-,few,CASNTDLDPPFF,TGTGCCAGCAATACCGACCTAGACCCACCGTTCTTC
TRBJ2-5,15,TRBV5-1,-,-,CASSLIRDSKETQYF,TGCGCCAGCAGCTTGATCCGGGACTCTAAAGAGACCCAGTACTTC
TRBJ2-3,12,TRBV29-1,-,-,CSVVDHTDTQYF,TGCAGCGTTGTTGACCACACAGATACGCAGTATTTT
TRBJ1-5,12,TRBV29-1,-,many,CSVRQGNQPQHF,TGCAGCGTCAGACAGGGCAATCAGCCCCAGCATTTT
TRBJ1-2,12,TRBV6-6,TRBD1,many,CASNQGVEGYTF,TGTGCCAGCAATCAGGGGGTGGAAGGCTACACCTTC
TRBJ1-4,13,TRBV5-1,-,-,CASSRVVGEKLFF,TGCGCCAGCAGCCGAGTGGTAGGAGAAAAACTGTTTTTT
TRBJ1-4,14,TRBV6-1,-,few,CASSEVLRSEKLFF,TGTGCCAGCAGCGAAGTCCTCCGATCTGAAAAACTGTTTTTT
TRBJ2-3,14,TRBV24-1,-,-,CATSDRDSTDTQYF,TGTGCCACCAGTGATCGGGACTCCACAGATACGCAGTATTTT
TRBJ2-1,13,TRBV12-3/TRBV12-4,-,-,CASSNRGQGGQFF,TGTGCCAGCAGTAACCGAGGGCAGGGCGGGCAGTTCTTC
TRBJ2-7,13,TRBV29-1,-,many,CSVERTGWNEQYF,TGCAGCGTTGAACGCACCGGGTGGAACGAGCAGTACTTC
TRBJ2-3,14,TRBV6-2/TRBV6-3,-,many,CASSYSQDPDTQYF,TGTGCCAGCAGTTACTCCCAGGACCCAGATACGCAGTATTTT
TRBJ2-1,14,TRBV12-3/TRBV12-4,TRBD2,many,CASSVASGYNEQFF,TGTGCCAGCAGTGTGGCTAGCGGGTACAATGAGCAGTTCTTC
TRBJ2-2,17,TRBV7-2,-,few,CASSLRGGSGNTGELFF,TGTGCCAGCAGCTTAAGAGGTGGGAGTGGTAACACCGGGGAGCTGTTTTTT
TRBJ1-4,15,TRBV6-1,TRBD1,many,CASSQRQGGNEKLFF,TGTGCCAGCAGCCAGAGACAGGGTGGTAATGAAAAACTGTTTTTT
TRBJ2-1,16,TRBV20-1,TRBD2,many,CSARGGSGGPYNEQFF,TGCAGTGCAAGAGGGGGTAGCGGGGGGCCTTACAATGAGCAGTTCTTC
TRBJ2-3,13,TRBV29-1,-,many,CSVEGWSTDTQYF,TGCAGCGTTGAAGGCTGGAGCACAGATACGCAGTATTTT
TRBJ1-2,17,TRBV3-1,TRBD1,-,CASSPTGLEITNYGYTF,TGTGCCAGCAGCCCGACAGGGCTGGAAATAACTAACTATGGCTACACCTTC
TRBJ2-5,16,TRBV5-6,TRBD1,-,CASSLGQGALGETQYF,TGTGCCAGCAGCTTGGGACAGGGGGCGCTCGGGGAGACCCAGTACTTC
TRBJ1-2,13,TRBV2,-,many,CASTFDSNAGYTF,TGTGCCAGCACCTTTGACAGCAATGCGGGCTACACCTTC
TRBJ1-4,18,TRBV9,TRBD1,many,CASSVDGTGGRTNEKLFF,TGTGCCAGCAGCGTAGACGGGACAGGGGGTAGAACTAATGAAAAACTGTTTTTT
TRBJ1-2,15,TRBV29-1,-,many,CSVEDQDLQAKGYTF,TGCAGCGTTGAAGATCAGGATCTACAGGCTAAAGGCTACACCTTC